This TCR beta chain comes out of a study of shared clonotypes between healthy human individuals. Overall study findings and caveats: Against clonotypes common to all four donors, non-shared ones had lower generation probabilities.

Turning to this clone: Its cognate antigen is unknown. Other nucleotide sequences in the sample specify the same CDR3.

Naive CD45RA+ and memory CD45RA-negative subsets were split from CD4+ cells. Libraries were prepared by immunoSEQ multiplex PCR; TCRdb keeps only in-frame clonotypes and omits some of them. This repertoire shows about 1 million clones, approximately 68% found once; its top ten account for around 1.5%. Material: memory CD4+ T cells sorted from blood. Subset described: CD45RA-negative fraction. This sequence was found in a man between 18 and 35 years old in good health.

This CDR3 is CSARSYEQYF. The CDR3 bases are TGCAGTGCTCGCAGCTACGAGCAGTACTTC. The genes are TRBV20-1 and TRBJ2-7; D is undetermined. Germline CDR1 is DFQATT and CDR2 is SNEGSKA (reference sequence). This CDR3 contains 10 residues. Trimming left V 5 bases short and J 3 bases short, with 5 bases between.